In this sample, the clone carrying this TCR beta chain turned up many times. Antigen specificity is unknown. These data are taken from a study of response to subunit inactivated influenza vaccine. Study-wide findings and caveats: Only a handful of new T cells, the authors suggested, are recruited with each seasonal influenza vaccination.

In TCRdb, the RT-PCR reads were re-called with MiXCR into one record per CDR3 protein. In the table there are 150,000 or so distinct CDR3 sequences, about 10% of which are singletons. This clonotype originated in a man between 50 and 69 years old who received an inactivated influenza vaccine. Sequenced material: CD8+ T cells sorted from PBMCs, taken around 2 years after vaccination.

Written as DNA, the CDR3 is TGTGCCAGCAGGGAGGATATGAGCTCCTACAATGAGCAGTTCTTC. Amino acid sequence: CASREDMSSYNEQFF. The chain recombines TRBV12-3 or TRBV12-4 with TRBJ2-1, with D possibly being TRBD2 (5 bases). The ends were cut back, 6 bases at V and 0 bases at J, with 12 bases in the middle. This CDR3 has 15 residues.